These T cell receptor beta chains were read from a single sample in a study of cytomegalovirus exposure and HLA in healthy donors. This table comes from immunoSEQ multiplex PCR, and its TCRdb copy is limited to in-frame clones, with some not included. The sample yields 110,000 to 150,000 clones, 70% to 90% seen once. The sample was PBMCs. These receptors were taken from a young woman in good health and CMV-seropositive. The CDR3 runs from the conserved cysteine through the conserved F or W. Each record gives: clone size, D gene, V gene, J gene, CDR3 protein, CDR3 DNA. D genes are given only for firm matches. Size tells how often a clone was seen (once, few, many) or the class of an expanded clone, and some rows leave it out.

NA	NA	TRBV18	TRBJ1-2	CASSPPRGYGYTF	TGTGCCAGCTCACCACCGAGGGGGTATGGCTACACCTTC
few	NA	TRBV7-9	TRBJ2-7	CASSLSQYEQYF	TGTGCCAGCAGCTTAAGCCAATACGAGCAGTACTTC
NA	NA	TRBV5-4	TRBJ1-1	CASSLANTEAFF	TGTGCCAGCAGCTTGGCAAACACTGAAGCTTTCTTT
once	NA	TRBV11-3	TRBJ2-7	CASSLGRSHEQYF	TGTGCCAGCAGCTTGGGCAGGTCCCACGAGCAGTACTTC
NA	TRBD2	TRBV5-1	TRBJ2-7	CASSRQGLAGDHSYEQYF	TGCGCCAGCAGCCGTCAGGGACTAGCGGGAGACCACTCCTACGAGCAGTACTTC
NA	TRBD1	TRBV2	TRBJ1-5	CASTLDRGSNQPQHF	TGTGCCAGCACCCTAGACAGGGGCAGCAATCAGCCCCAGCATTTT
NA	NA	TRBV5-1	TRBJ1-2	CASSPDRPTNYGYTF	TGCGCCAGCAGCCCGGACAGACCCACGAACTATGGCTACACCTTC
once	NA	TRBV29-1	TRBJ2-3	CSVRIGADTQYF	TGCAGCGTTCGAATCGGGGCAGATACGCAGTATTTT
NA	TRBD2	TRBV18	TRBJ2-2	CASSPELAGAHGELFF	TGTGCCAGCTCACCAGAATTGGCGGGAGCGCACGGGGAGCTGTTTTTT
few	TRBD1	TRBV18	TRBJ2-2	CASSLLDPPRQGSSTGELFF	TGTGCCAGCTCACTACTCGATCCCCCCCGACAGGGGTCGAGCACCGGGGAGCTGTTTTTT
NA	TRBD1	TRBV7-9	TRBJ1-4	CASSGQRTGYNEKLFF	TGTGCCAGCAGCGGTCAAAGGACAGGTTATAATGAAAAACTGTTTTTT
NA	TRBD1	TRBV6-1	TRBJ1-2	CASSEGYRGPGGYTF	TGTGCCAGCAGTGAAGGGTACAGGGGGCCGGGTGGCTACACCTTC
once	TRBD2	TRBV5-6	TRBJ2-5	CASSWGTSGVETQYF	TGTGCCAGCAGCTGGGGGACTAGCGGGGTAGAGACCCAGTACTTC
NA	TRBD2	TRBV7-3	TRBJ2-7	CASSPSSGSFEQYF	TGTGCCAGCAGCCCTTCTAGCGGGAGTTTCGAGCAGTACTTC
NA	TRBD2	TRBV27	TRBJ2-5	CASSLRRGIETQYF	TGTGCCAGCAGTTTACGGCGGGGGATAGAGACCCAGTACTTC
NA	NA	TRBV2	TRBJ2-3	CASSEKGERGDTQYF	TGTGCCAGCAGTGAAAAAGGTGAAAGGGGAGATACGCAGTATTTT
NA	TRBD1	TRBV5-1	TRBJ1-1	CASSSQGSTEAFF	TGCGCCAGCAGCTCACAGGGGAGCACTGAAGCTTTCTTT
NA	TRBD1	TRBV4-1	TRBJ2-2	CASSSDRGYTGELFF	TGCGCCAGCAGCTCCGACAGGGGCTACACCGGGGAGCTGTTTTTT
NA	NA	TRBV7-9	TRBJ1-2	CASSDILRIGYTF	TGTGCCAGCAGTGACATCCTTCGCATTGGCTACACCTTC
NA	TRBD2	TRBV10-3	TRBJ2-3	CAIRTSGRADTQYF	TGTGCCATCAGGACTAGCGGGAGGGCAGATACGCAGTATTTT
once	NA	TRBV2	TRBJ2-4	CASRPVYSLAKNIQYF	TGTGCCAGCAGGCCTGTCTATTCCCTAGCCAAAAACATTCAGTACTTC
NA	TRBD1	TRBV5-1	TRBJ1-2	CASSVRTGGDGYTF	TGCGCCAGCAGCGTACGAACAGGGGGAGATGGCTACACCTTC
once	NA	TRBV5-6	TRBJ2-1	CASSPGRTDEQFF	TGTGCCAGCAGCCCAGGACGGACAGATGAGCAGTTCTTC
NA	NA	TRBV6-1	TRBJ2-4	CASRERGQGLTKNIQYF	TGTGCCAGCAGGGAACGCGGGCAGGGGCTAACCAAAAACATTCAGTACTTC
NA	TRBD1	TRBV5-4	TRBJ1-6	CASSFGTGSMGNSPLHF	TGTGCCAGCAGCTTCGGGACAGGGAGCATGGGAAATTCACCCCTCCACTTT
NA	TRBD1	TRBV27	TRBJ1-6	CASSLEWDSGNSPLHF	TGTGCCAGCAGTTTAGAGTGGGACAGCGGGAATTCACCCCTCCACTTT
NA	NA	TRBV15	TRBJ1-5	CATSRDRAMRGNQPQHF	TGTGCCACCAGCAGAGATAGGGCGATGCGGGGGAATCAGCCCCAGCATTTT
NA	NA	TRBV5-1	TRBJ2-1	CASSPHYNEQFF	TGCGCCAGCAGCCCCCACTACAATGAGCAGTTCTTC
NA	TRBD1	TRBV12-5	TRBJ2-7	CASGLDRGEQYF	TGTGCTAGTGGTTTGGACAGGGGCGAGCAGTACTTC
NA	NA	TRBV11-2	TRBJ2-1	CASSLESSSYNEQFF	TGTGCCAGCAGCTTAGAGTCTTCCTCCTACAATGAGCAGTTCTTC
NA	TRBD2	TRBV9	TRBJ2-7	CASSSLGGGADEQYF	TGTGCCAGCAGCTCACTGGGCGGGGGGGCCGACGAGCAGTACTTC
few	TRBD2	TRBV5-1	TRBJ2-7	CASSFRGSSHEQYF	TGCGCCAGCAGTTTCCGCGGGAGTAGCCACGAGCAGTACTTC
NA	TRBD2	TRBV29-1	TRBJ2-1	CSGGLAANNEQFF	TGCAGCGGTGGACTAGCGGCAAACAATGAGCAGTTCTTC
NA	NA	TRBV7-2	TRBJ1-1	CASSKLTEAFF	TGTGCCAGCAGCAAACTCACTGAAGCTTTCTTT
NA	TRBD1	TRBV7-9	TRBJ2-7	CASSWGQGMDEQYF	TGTGCCAGCAGCTGGGGACAGGGGATGGACGAGCAGTACTTC
NA	NA	TRBV7-9	TRBJ2-7	CASSFAVAYEQYF	TGTGCCAGCAGCTTCGCAGTCGCCTACGAGCAGTACTTC
once	TRBD1	TRBV28	TRBJ2-5	CASSPSTGSVETQYF	TGTGCCAGCAGTCCCTCGACAGGGTCCGTGGAGACCCAGTACTTC
NA	TRBD1	TRBV5-6	TRBJ2-5	CASSAQGAPETQYF	TGTGCCAGCAGCGCTCAGGGGGCTCCAGAGACCCAGTACTTC
NA	TRBD2	TRBV7-9	TRBJ2-3	CASSLAASTDTQYF	TGTGCCAGCAGCCTAGCGGCTAGCACAGATACGCAGTATTTT
NA	NA	TRBV10-2	TRBJ2-3	CASGAGQIDTQYF	TGCGCCAGCGGAGCGGGTCAGATAGATACGCAGTATTTT
NA	NA	TRBV5-6	TRBJ2-7	CASSTTGGSYEQYF	TGTGCCAGCAGCACGACAGGTGGGTCCTACGAGCAGTACTTC
NA	TRBD1	TRBV2	TRBJ2-7	CASGTEIYEQYF	TGTGCCAGCGGGACAGAAATCTACGAGCAGTACTTC
NA	NA	TRBV9	TRBJ1-3	CASSVGTGSILNTIYF	TGTGCCAGCAGCGTGGGCACAGGGTCCATTTTAAACACCATATATTTT
NA	NA	TRBV7-8	TRBJ1-2	CASSLGQANYGYTF	TGTGCCAGCAGCTTAGGACAGGCGAACTATGGCTACACCTTC
NA	NA	TRBV11-3	TRBJ2-1	CASSRDSNNEQFF	TGTGCCAGCAGCCGGGACTCCAACAATGAGCAGTTCTTC
NA	TRBD2	TRBV7-2	TRBJ2-5	CASSVLSGGVGETQYF	TGTGCCAGCAGCGTACTAAGCGGGGGGGTAGGTGAGACCCAGTACTTC
few	NA	TRBV28	TRBJ1-6	CAREQLRGNSPLHF	TGTGCCAGGGAACAACTCCGGGGTAATTCACCCCTCCACTTT
NA	NA	TRBV19	TRBJ2-4	CASRMDAMGQNIQYF	TGTGCCAGTAGGATGGACGCCATGGGGCAAAACATTCAGTACTTC
NA	NA	TRBV6-1	TRBJ1-5	CASSDLRENSNQPQHF	TGTGCCAGCAGTGACCTTCGGGAGAATAGCAATCAGCCCCAGCATTTT
NA	TRBD1	TRBV18	TRBJ1-5	CASSPPGQGAFQPQHF	TGTGCCAGCTCACCACCGGGACAGGGGGCATTTCAGCCCCAGCATTTT
few	NA	TRBV2	TRBJ2-4	CASKRLAEIQYF	TGTGCCAGCAAGAGGCTAGCTGAGATTCAGTACTTC
NA	NA	TRBV11-1	TRBJ2-6	CASSPMEGSGANVLTF	TGTGCCAGCAGCCCGATGGAGGGGTCTGGGGCCAACGTCCTGACTTTC
NA	TRBD1	TRBV6-1	TRBJ2-7	CASSEGWDRGPGGLSEQYF	TGTGCCAGCAGTGAGGGGTGGGACAGGGGGCCCGGAGGCCTCTCCGAGCAGTACTTC
many	TRBD1	TRBV7-7	TRBJ2-3	CASSQGQGKNTQYF	TGTGCTAGCAGCCAGGGACAGGGGAAGAATACGCAGTATTTT